A selection of T cell receptor beta chains follows, all from one sample in a study of patients with pleural tuberculosis. TCRdb passed the reads through MiXCR, listing each CDR3 protein once. The data contain about 29,000 distinct CDR3 sequences, under 20% of them singletons. Sequencing was performed on peripheral blood. The receptor set was obtained from a human donor with pleural tuberculosis. The CDR3 runs from the conserved cysteine through the conserved F or W. The D gene is left open where the match is weak. Not all rows give a size; the values are once, few, many and, for expanded clones, a class.

J	V	size	D	DNA	CDR3
TRBJ1-1	TRBV5-1	many	.	TGCGCCAGCAGCTTGGCAACACAGACAACTGAAGCTTTCTTT	CASSLATQTTEAFF
TRBJ1-3	TRBV7-2	.	.	TGTGCCAGCAGTTTAGTTATGTCCAGCTCTGGAAACACCATATATTTT	CASSLVMSSSGNTIYF
TRBJ1-2	TRBV3-1	many	.	TGTGCCAGCAGCCCCCCAGGGAGCCGCTCCCCCTATGGCTACACCTTC	CASSPPGSRSPYGYTF
TRBJ2-7	TRBV7-2	many	TRBD2	TGTGCCAGCAGCCGGAGAGCTAGCGGGGGTTCCTACGAGCAGTACTTC	CASSRRASGGSYEQYF
TRBJ2-7	TRBV5-1	.	TRBD2	TGCGCCAGCAACCCGACGGGGGGACCGGGCCTCTACGAGCAGTACTTC	CASNPTGGPGLYEQYF
TRBJ1-2	TRBV2	.	TRBD1	TGTGCCAGCAGACACATTAGACAGGGCGCGAGGAACTATGGCTACACCTTC	CASRHIRQGARNYGYTF
TRBJ1-2	TRBV20-1	.	.	TGCAGTGCTAGAGGATGGGGCACAGCTGGCTACACCTTC	CSARGWGTAGYTF
TRBJ2-7	TRBV6-6	many	.	TGTGCCAGCAGTTACTCGCCGCGGGTGGACCAGGACGAGCAGTACTTC	CASSYSPRVDQDEQYF
TRBJ1-2	TRBV27	.	.	TGTGCCAGCACCCCCTCGTTGGGCACCATGGGTGGCTACGCCTTC	CASTPSLGTMGGYAF
TRBJ2-3	TRBV27	medium-sized	.	TGTGCCAGCAGTTTATTGCGGGACAGTCCCGATGGGCAGTATTTT	CASSLLRDSPDGQYF
TRBJ2-3	TRBV7-9	many	.	TGTGCCAGCAGCCTGGAGAAGTCTGCCAGGTCTCCCGCAGATACGCAGTATTTT	CASSLEKSARSPADTQYF
TRBJ1-5	TRBV7-2	many	.	TGTGCCAGCAGCCCCTCCAGACAGTCCCTTGATCGTAATCAGCCCCAGCATTTT	CASSPSRQSLDRNQPQHF
TRBJ1-1	TRBV18	many	TRBD1	TGTGCCAGCTCACCACCGGGACAGGGGGGAGGTGAAGCTTTCTTT	CASSPPGQGGGEAFF
TRBJ2-2	TRBV10-2	.	TRBD2	TGCGCCAGCAGGACTAGCGGGCAGAACACCCGGGAGCTGTTTTTT	CASRTSGQNTRELFF
TRBJ1-1	TRBV30	many	.	TGTGCCTGGAGTGAACAGACGAACACTGAAGCTTTCTTT	CAWSEQTNTEAFF
TRBJ2-7	TRBV20-1	many	TRBD2	TGCAGTGCTAGACACTTAGCGGGAGGCTACGAGCAGTACTTC	CSARHLAGGYEQYF
TRBJ1-5	TRBV28	.	TRBD1	TGTTCCAGCAGCCGGGGACAGGGGGCGAGGATGCCCCAGCATTTT	CSSSRGQGARMPQHF
TRBJ1-5	TRBV6-1	many	.	TGTGCCAGTCTCGCGGAGCATAGCAATCAGCCCCAGCATTTT	CASLAEHSNQPQHF
TRBJ1-1	TRBV19	many	.	TGTGCCAGTAGTATCCCAGGATCCATGAACACTGAAGCTTTCTTT	CASSIPGSMNTEAFF
TRBJ2-1	TRBV20-1	many	.	TGCAGTGCTAGAGATTGGCCGCACAATGAGCAGTTCTTC	CSARDWPHNEQFF
TRBJ1-2	TRBV7-9	many	.	TGTGCCAGCAGCTTGATTGATTCTGGGGCTAACTATGGCTACACCTTC	CASSLIDSGANYGYTF
TRBJ1-2	TRBV6-1	medium-sized	.	TGTGCCAGCACCTCAGTGGGCTATGGCTACACCTTC	CASTSVGYGYTF